The clone carrying this T cell receptor beta chain turned up a few times. V was trimmed by 8 bases and J by 8 bases, leaving 16 bases between them. Germline V gives CDR1 MDHEN, CDR2 SYDVKM. This CDR3 spans 14 amino acids. MiXCR, run by TCRdb on the RT-PCR reads, gives a single entry per CDR3 protein. The data hold more than 600,000 distinct CDR3 sequences, with around 14% observed a single time. The clonotype originates from a female donor in good health, serving as a healthy control. The J gene is TRBJ1-6, the V gene TRBV28; perhaps TRBD1 as D (6 bases). The sample comprised memory CD4+ T cells from blood. The CDR3 loop is CASVQGGGYSPLHF. CDR3 coding DNA: TGTGCCAGCGTCCAGGGAGGGGGTTATTCACCCCTCCACTTT.